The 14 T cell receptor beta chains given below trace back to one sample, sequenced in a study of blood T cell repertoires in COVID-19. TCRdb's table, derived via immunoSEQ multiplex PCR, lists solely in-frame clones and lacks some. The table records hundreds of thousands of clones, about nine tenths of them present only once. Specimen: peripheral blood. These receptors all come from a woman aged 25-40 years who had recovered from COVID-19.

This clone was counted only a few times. The DNA of the CDR3 is TGTGCCAGCAGTTACGCTGGGGGCGATGGAACTGAAGCTTTCTTT. Residues: CASSYAGGDGTEAFF. The J gene is TRBJ1-1, the V gene TRBV6-5, with D tentatively TRBD1 (6 bases). This CDR3 has 15 residues. The germline gives CDR1 MNHEY, CDR2 SVGAGI. V was trimmed by 2 bases and J by 5 bases, leaving 15 bases between them.

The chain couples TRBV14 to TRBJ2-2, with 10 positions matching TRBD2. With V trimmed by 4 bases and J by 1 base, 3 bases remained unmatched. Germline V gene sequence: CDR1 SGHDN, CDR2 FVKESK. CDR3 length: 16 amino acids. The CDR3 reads CASSRLAGLNTGELFF. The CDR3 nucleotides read TGTGCCAGCAGCCGACTAGCGGGCTTGAACACCGGGGAGCTGTTTTTT.

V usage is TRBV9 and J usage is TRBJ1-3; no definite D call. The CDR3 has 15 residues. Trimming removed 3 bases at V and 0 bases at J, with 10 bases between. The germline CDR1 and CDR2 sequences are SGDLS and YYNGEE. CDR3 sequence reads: CASSDTPISGNTIYF. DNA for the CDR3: TGTGCCAGCAGCGATACCCCTATCTCTGGAAACACCATATATTTT.

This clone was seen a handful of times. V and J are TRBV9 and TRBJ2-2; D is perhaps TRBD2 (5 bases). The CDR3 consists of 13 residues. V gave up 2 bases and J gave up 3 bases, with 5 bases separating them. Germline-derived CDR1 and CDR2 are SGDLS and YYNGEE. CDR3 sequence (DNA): TGTGCCAGCAGCGTGGGAGACACCGGGGAGCTGTTTTTT. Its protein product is CASSVGDTGELFF.

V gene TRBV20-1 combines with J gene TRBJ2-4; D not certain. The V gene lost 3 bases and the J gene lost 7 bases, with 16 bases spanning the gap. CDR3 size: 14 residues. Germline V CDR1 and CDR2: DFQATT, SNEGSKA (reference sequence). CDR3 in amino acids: CSASSAGRFNIQYF. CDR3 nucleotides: TGCAGTGCTAGTTCGGCAGGCCGTTTTAACATTCAGTACTTC.

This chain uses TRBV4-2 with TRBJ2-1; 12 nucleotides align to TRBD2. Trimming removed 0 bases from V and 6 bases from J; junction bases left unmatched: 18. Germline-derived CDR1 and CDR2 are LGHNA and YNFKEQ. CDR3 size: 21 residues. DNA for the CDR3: TGTGCCAGCAGCCAAGATTTTCTCCTAGCGGGGGGGCATCGGGGACTCAATGAGCAGTTCTTC. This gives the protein CASSQDFLLAGGHRGLNEQFF.

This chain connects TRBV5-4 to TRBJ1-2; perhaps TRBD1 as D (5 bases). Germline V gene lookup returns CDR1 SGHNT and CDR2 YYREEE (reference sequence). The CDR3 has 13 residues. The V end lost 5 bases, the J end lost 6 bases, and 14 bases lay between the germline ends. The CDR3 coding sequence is TGTGCCAGCAGACCAGGGTCGCTGGATGGCTACACCTTC. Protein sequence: CASRPGSLDGYTF.

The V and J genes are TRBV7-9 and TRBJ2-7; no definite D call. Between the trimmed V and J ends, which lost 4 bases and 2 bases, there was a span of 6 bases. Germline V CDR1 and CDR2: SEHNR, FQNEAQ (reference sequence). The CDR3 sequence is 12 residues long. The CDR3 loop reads CASSYNTYEQYF. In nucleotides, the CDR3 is TGTGCCAGCAGCTACAATACCTACGAGCAGTACTTC.

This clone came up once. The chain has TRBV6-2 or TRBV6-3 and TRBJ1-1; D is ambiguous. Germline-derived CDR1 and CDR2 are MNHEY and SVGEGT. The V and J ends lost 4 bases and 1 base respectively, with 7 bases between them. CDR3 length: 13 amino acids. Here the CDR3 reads CASSSARNTEAFF. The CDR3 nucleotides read TGTGCCAGCAGTTCTGCGCGGAACACTGAAGCTTTCTTT.

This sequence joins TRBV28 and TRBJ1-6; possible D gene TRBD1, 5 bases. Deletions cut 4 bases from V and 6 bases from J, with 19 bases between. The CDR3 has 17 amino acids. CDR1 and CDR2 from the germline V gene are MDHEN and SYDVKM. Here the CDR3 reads CASSSPFPGVLNSPLHF. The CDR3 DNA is TGTGCCAGCAGTTCCCCTTTCCCGGGGGTCCTTAATTCACCCCTCCACTTT.

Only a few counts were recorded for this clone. As DNA, the CDR3 is TGTGCCAGCAGCCTCAGTCATAATTCACCCCTCCACTTT. Translation gives CASSLSHNSPLHF. This chain links TRBV9 with TRBJ1-6; D unresolved. Germline V gene data show CDR1 as SGDLS and CDR2 as YYNGEE. Trimming took 4 bases from V and 5 from J, leaving 7 bases between them. This CDR3 has 13 amino acids.

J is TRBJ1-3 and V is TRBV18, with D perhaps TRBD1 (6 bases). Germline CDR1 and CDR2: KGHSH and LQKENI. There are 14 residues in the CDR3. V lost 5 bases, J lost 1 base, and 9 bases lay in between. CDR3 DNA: TGTGCCAGCTCAGCCACAGGGTCTGGAAACACCATATATTTT. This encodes CASSATGSGNTIYF. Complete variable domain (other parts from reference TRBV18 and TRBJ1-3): NAGVMQNPRHLVRRRGQEARLRCSPMKGHSHVYWYRQLPEEGLKFMVYLQKENIIDESGMPKERFSAEFPKEGPSILRIQQVVRGDSAAYFCASSATGSGNTIYFGEGSWLTVV.

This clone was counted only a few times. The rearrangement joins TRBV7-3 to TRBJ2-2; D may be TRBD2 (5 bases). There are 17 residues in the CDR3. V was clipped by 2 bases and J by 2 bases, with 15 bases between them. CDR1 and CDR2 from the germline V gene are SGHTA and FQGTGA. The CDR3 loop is CASSLERVALNTGELFF. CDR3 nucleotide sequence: TGTGCCAGCAGCTTAGAACGGGTAGCGCTCAACACCGGGGAGCTGTTTTTT.

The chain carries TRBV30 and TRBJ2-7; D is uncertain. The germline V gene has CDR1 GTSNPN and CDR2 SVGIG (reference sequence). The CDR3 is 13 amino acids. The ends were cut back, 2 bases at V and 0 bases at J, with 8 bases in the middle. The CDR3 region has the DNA TGTGCCTGGAGTTGGGCAGGCTCCTACGAGCAGTACTTC. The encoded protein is CAWSWAGSYEQYF.